Listed below are T cell receptor beta chains from one sample, sequenced in a study of T cells in Graves' hyperthyroidism and ophthalmopathy. TCRdb itself ran the multiplex PCR reads through MiXCR, one entry per CDR3 protein. This sample has 400,000 to 500,000 distinct CDR3 sequences, with around 13% found just once. The sample consisted of blood. These receptor sequences come from a woman younger than 30 with Graves' hyperthyroidism. Both conserved end residues are trimmed from each CDR3.

TRBV15	TRBJ2-1	ATSRDAGPTYNEQF
TRBV20-1	TRBJ2-7	SANAGTSYEQY
TRBV29-1	TRBJ2-1	SVEDPERNSYNEQF
TRBV13	TRBJ2-7	ASSWETGTNREQY
TRBV19	TRBJ1-2	ATKTASNYGYT
TRBV5-1	TRBJ1-2	ASSSGGRDGYT
TRBV12-3/TRBV12-4	TRBJ1-4	ASSPTTATNEKLF
TRBV20-1	TRBJ1-5	SATDRGNQPQH
TRBV7-6	TRBJ1-4	ASSEDILLEKLF
TRBV6-4	TRBJ2-3	ASSEKLAGEADTQY
TRBV7-2	TRBJ2-7	ASSFPGSSGVDEQY
TRBV12-3/TRBV12-4	TRBJ2-2	ASSYRTAATGELF
TRBV20-1	TRBJ2-3	SALGPVSSTDTQY
TRBV27	TRBJ2-7	ASSLTLAGEPYEQY
TRBV18	TRBJ1-2	ASSPGQEGYGYT
TRBV20-1	TRBJ1-1	SARDGGTEAF
TRBV11-2	TRBJ2-1	ASSQTGWSYNEQF
TRBV7-9	TRBJ2-7	ASSETPPYEQY
TRBV7-3	TRBJ2-1	ASSSVQHGEQF
TRBV20-1	TRBJ2-2	SARPSGDHGELF
TRBV5-1	TRBJ2-5	ASSGVQGLAGGERKTQY
TRBV30	TRBJ1-4	AWSVRGFKANEKLF
TRBV7-9	TRBJ2-7	ASTRTSGTYEQY
TRBV6-1	TRBJ1-1	ASSPTGARTEAF
TRBV11-2	TRBJ2-1	ASSTRDRPYNEQF
TRBV4-1	TRBJ1-1	ASSQGNRGGTEAF
TRBV20-1	TRBJ2-1	SARKTSGTYNEQF
TRBV19	TRBJ2-7	ASSPEWGGEQY
TRBV20-1	TRBJ2-1	SAIGLAGSSYNEQF
TRBV11-2	TRBJ2-1	ASSLSGGAYNEQF
TRBV28	TRBJ1-6	ASSLLGQGNSPLH
TRBV10-2	TRBJ2-1	ASSWSSSDNKQF
TRBV29-1	TRBJ1-1	SVMLGRAEAF
TRBV12-3/TRBV12-4	TRBJ1-2	ASSLGGRGYT
TRBV15	TRBJ2-7	ATSRDRSAYEQY
TRBV18	TRBJ1-2	ASSPGGQETYGYT
TRBV24-1	TRBJ1-1	ATSTGPNTEAF
TRBV3-1	TRBJ2-5	ASSQGSGVQETQY
TRBV20-1	TRBJ2-7	SASHPPSGRAQYEQY
TRBV6-1	TRBJ1-1	ASSMGQGGTEAF
TRBV19	TRBJ1-6	ASSPRRNRGDSPLH
TRBV12-3/TRBV12-4	TRBJ2-5	ASSLKSPMGETQY
TRBV4-3	TRBJ1-2	ASSQDTLNYGYT
TRBV13	TRBJ2-5	ASSLGVVRETQY